The 29 T cell receptor beta chains in this list originate from one sample, sequenced in a study of blood T cell repertoires in COVID-19. Method: immunoSEQ multiplex PCR; TCRdb's copy keeps in-frame clones and lacks some. The sample gives more than 250,000 clones, about 89% of which show up once; 5% to 7.5% is in the top ten. What was sequenced was peripheral blood. All receptors come from a man aged 18 to 35 who had recovered from COVID-19.

The chain links TRBV5-8 to TRBJ2-1; the match to TRBD1 covers 8 bases. CDR1 SGHTS and CDR2 YDEGEE come from the germline V gene. The V and J ends lost 7 bases and 4 bases, in that order; junction bases with no gene match: 10. This CDR3 has 15 amino acids. CDR3 nucleotides: TGTGCCAGCGCCCCCGGGACAGGACCTTACAATGAGCAGTTCTTC. It yields the protein CASAPGTGPYNEQFF.

On this clone itself: The sample carries other DNA sequences with the same CDR3. This chain links TRBV7-2 with TRBJ1-1, with TRBD1 as a possible D gene (5 bases). The V end was cut by 0 bases, the J end by 1 base, with 6 bases between. CDR3 length equals 14 residues. Germline CDR1 is SGHTA and CDR2 is FQGNSA. CDR3 nucleotide sequence: TGTGCCAGCAGCTTAGCGGGGGGGAACACTGAAGCTTTCTTT. Translating gives CASSLAGGNTEAFF.

The gene calls are TRBV20-1 and TRBJ2-5; TRBD1 aligns across 7 bases. Looked up from germline, CDR1 is DFQATT and CDR2 is SNEGSKA (reference sequence). This CDR3 region has 11 residues. The DNA for the CDR3 is TGCGGGACAGCCTCCCAAGAGACCCAGTACTTC. It specifies CGTASQETQYF.

CDR3: CASTWGGVGEAFF. The DNA for the CDR3 is TGTGCCAGCACCTGGGGGGGCGTGGGTGAAGCTTTCTTT. V usage is TRBV12-3 or TRBV12-4 and J usage is TRBJ1-1; TRBD1 is a possible D gene (6 bases). Trimming pared 7 bases from V and 7 bases from J, leaving 16 bases between. The CDR3 spans 13 residues.

This clone has more than one count but fewer than ten. The rearrangement joins TRBV18 to TRBJ1-1, with 7 bases matching TRBD1. J lost 3 bases, V lost 4 bases, and 5 bases had no gene match. The CDR3 consists of 14 residues. Germline V gene sequence: CDR1 KGHSH, CDR2 LQKENI. DNA for the CDR3: TGTGCCAGCTCACGTCGACAGGGTGACACTGAAGCTTTCTTT. The encoded protein is CASSRRQGDTEAFF.

The V and J genes are TRBV18 and TRBJ1-5; D possibly corresponds to TRBD1 (5 bases). Trimming took off 2 bases at V and 4 bases at J, with 9 bases between the two ends. The CDR3 has 14 residues. The germline V gene encodes CDR1 KGHSH and CDR2 LQKENI. DNA of the CDR3: TGTGCCAGCTCACCATCAGCAGGGAATCAGCCCCAGCATTTT. Translating gives CASSPSAGNQPQHF.

The rearrangement uses TRBV2 and TRBJ2-1; unclear D gene. This CDR3 has 14 residues. Trimming removed 0 bases from V and 6 bases from J, with 9 bases in between. Germline V gene data show CDR1 as SNHLY and CDR2 as FYNNEI. CDR3 in DNA: TGTGCCAGCAGTGAAGCTCTAGGCCCCAATGAGCAGTTCTTC. Translating it yields CASSEALGPNEQFF.

The chain links TRBV9 to TRBJ2-1; 10 bases map to TRBD2. The V segment lost 3 bases and the J segment 5 bases; nucleotides outside the gene matches: 5. The CDR3 consists of 15 residues. Germline V CDR1 and CDR2: SGDLS, YYNGEE. The CDR3 loop is CASSGGLASHNEQFF. The CDR3 bases are TGTGCCAGCAGCGGGGGACTAGCGAGCCACAATGAGCAGTTCTTC.

The chain employs TRBV13 and TRBJ1-2; a weak D match, TRBD1 (6 bases). The CDR3 sequence is 16 residues long. The V gene lost 0 bases and the J gene lost 2 bases, with 13 bases spanning the gap. Germline-derived CDR1 and CDR2 are PRHDT and FYEKMQ (reference sequence). The CDR3: CASSLGHSGANYGYTF. CDR3 sequence (DNA): TGTGCCAGCAGCTTAGGCCATTCAGGGGCAAACTATGGCTACACCTTC.

The CDR3 coding sequence is TGCAGTGCTAGTCGCTTCGGGACAGATAGTGAAGCTTTCTTT. The encoded protein is CSASRFGTDSEAFF. The gene calls are TRBV20-1 and TRBJ1-1, with 7 nucleotides matching TRBD1. This CDR3 contains 14 residues. Germline V CDR1 and CDR2: DFQATT, SNEGSKA (reference sequence). The V and J ends lost 3 bases and 7 bases, in that order; junction bases with no gene match: 11.

The chain is built from TRBV6-2 or TRBV6-3 and TRBJ2-7; possibly TRBD2 for D (5 bases). The V gene lost 5 bases and the J gene lost 3 bases, with 11 bases spanning the gap. The V gene's germline CDR1 is MNHEY and CDR2 SVGEGT. This CDR3 region has 13 residues. Written as DNA, the CDR3 is TGTGCCAGCAGTCGTACAGACTACTACGAGCAGTACTTC. Translated: CASSRTDYYEQYF.

The V gene is TRBV9, the J gene TRBJ2-1; D gene unclear. CDR3 size: 14 residues. CDR1 and CDR2 from the germline V gene are SGDLS and YYNGEE. Trimming shortened V by 4 bases and J by 9 bases, and 17 bases separated the two germline ends. CDR3 DNA sequence: TGTGCCAGCAGCCCTTCCTCCCCAGCGATTGAGCAGTTCTTC. As protein: CASSPSSPAIEQFF.

The chain combines TRBV7-9 with TRBJ1-2; TRBD1 matches at 12 bases. CDR3 size: 18 residues. Germline V gene sequence: CDR1 SEHNR, CDR2 FQNEAQ (reference sequence). V shed 0 bases and J 1 base; nucleotides not matched to a gene: 6. The CDR3 DNA reads as TGTGCCAGCAGCTTAGCCCCGGGACAGGGGGCGAGTAACTATGGCTACACCTTC. Residues: CASSLAPGQGASNYGYTF.

The chain recombines TRBV5-6 with TRBJ1-3; TRBD1 might be the D (6 bases). CDR3 size: 16 residues. Germline values: CDR1 SGHDT, CDR2 YYEEEE. Deletions cut 4 bases from V and 0 bases from J, with 14 bases between. The CDR3 is CASSRWGTSSGNTIYF. In DNA form, the CDR3 reads TGTGCCAGCAGCCGGTGGGGGACAAGCTCTGGAAACACCATATATTTT.

The chain recombines TRBV10-3 with TRBJ2-5, with D possibly TRBD2 on 6 matching bases. Trimming took 0 bases from V and 6 from J, leaving 17 bases between them. The CDR3 has 16 amino acids. CDR1 is ENHRY, CDR2 SYGVKD, per germline. The CDR3 coding sequence is TGTGCCATCAGTGAGTCGTTGTTAGCGGATGAGAAGACCCAGTACTTC. Its translation is CAISESLLADEKTQYF.

The chain recombines TRBV10-2 with TRBJ2-1; 15 bases match TRBD2. The V gene's germline CDR1 is WSHSY and CDR2 SAAADI. The CDR3 consists of 15 residues. Trimming at V came to 7 bases and at J to 8 bases, leaving 6 bases not matched to a gene. CDR3 sequence (DNA): TGCGCCAGCACCGGACTAGCGGGAGGGAGCGATGAGCAGTTCTTC. Translation gives CASTGLAGGSDEQFF.

The CDR3 nucleotides are TGTGCCACCGGACAGGGGGCCTTTAATGAAAAACTGTTTTTT. Translated: CATGQGAFNEKLFF. The V gene is TRBV15, the J gene TRBJ1-4; TRBD1 aligns across 11 bases. The CDR3 totals 14 residues. Trimming cost V 8 bases and J 4 bases; bases outside gene matches: 3. Per the germline V gene, CDR1 is LNHNV and CDR2 is YYDKDF (reference sequence). Variable domain in full (rest from reference TRBV15 and TRBJ1-4): DAMVIQNPRYQVTQFGKPVTLSCSQTLNHNVMYWYQQKSSQAPKLLFHYYDKDFNNEADTPDNFQSRRPNTSFCFLDIRSPGLGDTAMYLCATGQGAFNEKLFFGSGTQLSVL.

This chain links TRBV18 with TRBJ2-1; a weak D match, TRBD1 (6 bases). The CDR3 totals 14 residues. Germline V lookup: CDR1 KGHSH, CDR2 LQKENI. V was clipped by 6 bases and J by 6 bases, with 15 bases between them. The CDR3: CASSPVTGLNEQFF. In nucleotides, the CDR3 is TGTGCCAGCTCCCCCGTCACAGGGCTCAATGAGCAGTTCTTC.

The V and J genes are TRBV4-3 and TRBJ2-7, with 11 bases lining up with TRBD1. Germline V gene data show CDR1 as LGHNA and CDR2 as YSLEER. This CDR3 is built from 16 residues. V lost 0 bases to trimming and J lost 3 bases; unmatched junction nucleotides: 4. DNA for the CDR3: TGCGCCAGCAGCCAAGATCCGGGACAGGGGGTCTACGAGCAGTACTTC. Translating it yields CASSQDPGQGVYEQYF.

The chain is built from TRBV19 and TRBJ2-2, with 9 bases fitting TRBD2. V dropped 2 bases and J dropped 4; count of bases not matched to a gene: 8. This CDR3 has 17 residues. Germline-derived CDR1 and CDR2 are LNHDA and SQIVND (reference sequence). The CDR3 DNA reads TGTGCCAGTAGTATAACGGGACTAGCTATCAGCACCGGGGAGCTGTTTTTT. Residues: CASSITGLAISTGELFF.

The chain employs TRBV15 and TRBJ2-7; the D is unclear. Trimming stripped 0 bases from V and 3 bases from J, with 15 bases between. The CDR3 contains 16 residues. CDR1 is LNHNV, CDR2 YYDKDF, per germline (reference sequence). CDR3 sequence reads: CATSRDTVIAVYEQYF. The CDR3 DNA follows: TGTGCCACCAGCAGAGACACGGTCATAGCCGTCTACGAGCAGTACTTC.

This sequence joins TRBV11-2 and TRBJ1-1; D is ambiguous. The germline CDR1 and CDR2 sequences are SGHAT and FQNNGV. The V end was cut by 5 bases, the J end by 5 bases, with 18 bases between. This CDR3 has 15 residues. The CDR3 sequence: CASSPLLGSGTEAFF. CDR3 sequence (DNA): TGTGCCAGCAGCCCCCTGCTTGGGAGTGGAACTGAAGCTTTCTTT.

The chain has TRBV9 and TRBJ1-3, with 7 bases fitting TRBD1. The V and J ends lost 4 bases and 0 bases, in that order; junction bases with no gene match: 7. The CDR3 spans 16 residues. Germline V gene data show CDR1 as SGDLS and CDR2 as YYNGEE. The CDR3 region is CASSPRGDLSGNTIYF. The CDR3 region has the DNA TGTGCCAGCAGCCCCAGGGGGGACCTCTCTGGAAACACCATATATTTT.

This chain uses TRBV10-2 with TRBJ2-2; no definite D call. The germline V gene has CDR1 WSHSY and CDR2 SAAADI. This CDR3 is built from 14 residues. V lost 5 bases and J lost 2, with 9 bases in between. The CDR3, as DNA: TGCGCCAGCAGTACTCTAGTAAACACCGGGGAGCTGTTTTTT. It yields the protein CASSTLVNTGELFF.

The chain's CDR3 is CASSLGAYEQYF. The CDR3 nucleotides read TGTGCCAGCAGCCTCGGGGCCTACGAGCAGTACTTC. The chain couples TRBV2 to TRBJ2-7; perhaps TRBD2 as D (5 bases). Looked up from germline, CDR1 is SNHLY and CDR2 is FYNNEI. V lost 6 bases and J lost 2, with 8 bases in between. This CDR3 is built from 12 residues.

This clone was recorded only once. The rearrangement joins TRBV4-1 to TRBJ1-1; D is uncertain. Germline V gene sequence: CDR1 MGHRA, CDR2 YSYEKL. This CDR3 is built from 17 residues. V lost 0 bases and J lost 1, with 15 bases in between. CDR3 sequence: CASSQDLRGSRNTEAFF. For the CDR3, the DNA is TGCGCCAGCAGCCAAGATTTAAGAGGGTCTAGGAACACTGAAGCTTTCTTT.

The rearrangement uses TRBV5-1 and TRBJ1-1; 7 bases line up with TRBD1. V shed 0 bases, J shed 0 bases, and the junction held 11 bases outside the gene matches. The CDR3 extends over 18 amino acids. Germline V lookup: CDR1 SGHRS, CDR2 YFSETQ. CDR3 nucleotides: TGCGCCAGCAGCTTGGGCCTTGGGACAGCCGTCATGAACACTGAAGCTTTCTTT. This codes for CASSLGLGTAVMNTEAFF.

The chain recombines TRBV11-2 with TRBJ2-1, with D perhaps matching TRBD2 (5 bases). The germline V gene encodes CDR1 SGHAT and CDR2 FQNNGV. The CDR3 totals 14 residues. Between the trimmed V and J ends, which lost 0 bases and 8 bases, there was a span of 11 bases. CDR3: CASSLDEGSDEQFF. The CDR3 DNA follows: TGTGCCAGCAGCTTAGATGAGGGTTCGGATGAGCAGTTCTTC.

This chain links TRBV4-2 with TRBJ1-3; D gene unclear. Per the germline V gene, CDR1 is LGHNA and CDR2 is YNFKEQ. Trimming pared 0 bases from V and 3 bases from J, leaving 12 bases between. This CDR3 region has 16 residues. The CDR3 DNA is TGTGCCAGCAGCCAAGACGGCGCGGGAGGTGGAAACACCATATATTTT. It codes for CASSQDGAGGGNTIYF.